The source of this T cell receptor (beta chain) is a study of T cell repertoires in cytomegalovirus infection. Findings of the study overall: What dominated the ex vivo response were HLA-C-restricted CMV-specific TCR beta clonotypes.

Germline V gene sequence: CDR1 SGHRS, CDR2 YFSETQ. The CDR3 is 13 amino acids. With 5 bases removed from V and 7 bases from J, the gap between germline ends came to 13 bases. TCRdb re-analysed the reads in MiXCR, keeping a single row per CDR3 protein. The table has 45,000 to 75,000 distinct CDR3 sequences, 33% seen once. Comments on this clonotype: What it binds is unknown.

This clonotype was obtained from a human donor in good health (CMV status not recorded). Some clones in this sample may be carry-over from other donors' samples. The material sequenced was PBMCs, sequenced either directly or after in vitro stimulation (not recorded which). This chain uses TRBV5-1 with TRBJ2-1; possible D gene TRBD1, 5 bases. The CDR3 protein is CASRYTTVNEQFF. DNA of the CDR3: TGCGCCAGCAGATACACGACAGTAAATGAGCAGTTCTTC.